The T cell receptor beta chain under discussion was sequenced for a study of blood T cell repertoires in COVID-19. Study context: Sample material is recorded as cDNA or gDNA derived from T cells, B-cell-depleted T cells, or PBMCs.

Germline CDR1 reads WNHNN; CDR2 reads SYGVQD (reference sequence). V was shortened by 4 bases and J by 6 bases, with 11 bases between the two germline ends. The CDR3 consists of 13 residues. In assigning cohorts, the study relied on participant-reported clinical history. Profiling relied on immunoSEQ multiplex PCR, and the TCRdb table lists in-frame clones only, not all of them. The sample lists some 490,000 clones, approximately 91% occurring once. This rearrangement joins TRBV10-1 to TRBJ2-3; D might be TRBD1 (6 bases). The clonotype originates from a woman aged 55-69 years who had recovered from COVID-19. Sequences were obtained from PBMCs or T cells enriched from blood (not recorded which). This chain's CDR3 is CASSGTTGDTQYF. In nucleotides, the CDR3 is TGCGCCAGCAGTGGAACCACAGGGGATACGCAGTATTTT.